This is a list of T cell receptor beta chains from one sample in a study of vaccination effects on CD4 cells after COVID-19. These TCRs are of unknown antigen specificity. TCRdb's copy holds only in-frame clones and misses some; the assay was immunoSEQ multiplex PCR. The table records approximately 40,000 clones, around 73% of them present only once. Sequencing was performed on CD4+ T cells from PBMCs cultured with a peptide pool, taken before COVID-19 vaccination. These receptors were obtained from a human donor who had a prior SARS-CoV-2 infection. CDR3s include the opening cysteine and the closing phenylalanine or tryptophan. A D gene is named only where the DNA matches it firmly. Clone size appears in some rows only: once, few, many, or a class for an expanded clone.

V gene	clone size	D gene	J gene	CDR3 length	CDR3 protein	CDR3 DNA
TRBV6-1	-	-	TRBJ2-3	11	CASSEQVTQYF	TGTGCCAGCAGTGAGCAAGTTACGCAGTATTTT
TRBV4-3	-	TRBD1	TRBJ2-3	18	CASSQVLGGQGVPDTQYF	TGCGCCAGCAGCCAAGTTTTGGGGGGACAGGGGGTCCCAGATACGCAGTATTTT
TRBV5-1	once	-	TRBJ2-2	19	CASSATPTATISSTGELFF	TGCGCCAGCAGCGCAACACCGACAGCCACAATAAGCAGCACCGGGGAGCTGTTTTTT
TRBV11-2	-	-	TRBJ2-7	14	CASSPWQEAGEQYF	TGTGCCAGCAGCCCGTGGCAGGAGGCGGGCGAGCAGTACTTC
TRBV10-3	-	-	TRBJ2-5	13	CAISDGRQETQYF	TGTGCCATCAGTGACGGCAGGCAAGAGACCCAGTACTTC
TRBV2	-	TRBD1	TRBJ1-6	15	CASSDGRGQNSPLHF	TGTGCCAGCAGTGATGGCAGGGGGCAGAATTCACCCCTCCACTTT
TRBV2	-	TRBD1	TRBJ2-5	15	CASSEGRGLGETQYF	TGTGCCAGCAGTGAAGGAAGGGGGCTAGGGGAGACCCAGTACTTC
TRBV11-3	-	-	TRBJ1-1	13	CASSLVVNTEAFF	TGTGCCAGCAGCTTAGTGGTGAACACTGAAGCTTTCTTT
TRBV5-4	few	-	TRBJ1-1	15	CASSLGSGLNTEAFF	TGTGCCAGCAGCTTGGGTTCGGGGCTGAACACTGAAGCTTTCTTT
TRBV2	-	-	TRBJ1-1	15	CASSADSAYHTEAFF	TGTGCCAGCAGTGCTGACAGCGCCTACCACACTGAAGCTTTCTTT
TRBV10-3	-	TRBD1	TRBJ2-6	13	CAIRDRGANVLTF	TGTGCCATCCGGGACAGAGGGGCCAACGTCCTGACTTTC
TRBV3-1/TRBV3-2	once	-	TRBJ1-1	14	CASSHTGGNTEAFF	TGTGCCAGCAGCCATACAGGAGGGAACACTGAAGCTTTCTTT
TRBV5-1	-	-	TRBJ2-2	17	CASSLDPLGSNTGELFF	TGCGCCAGCAGCTTGGACCCTCTAGGGTCGAACACCGGGGAGCTGTTTTTT
TRBV20-1	-	-	TRBJ1-2	13	CSASNPTTDGYTF	TGCAGTGCTAGTAATCCCACGACAGACGGCTACACCTTC
TRBV11-2	-	TRBD1	TRBJ1-2	13	CASTRTGNYGYTF	TGTGCCAGCACCCGGACAGGGAACTATGGCTACACCTTC
TRBV19	-	TRBD1	TRBJ1-5	18	CASRSSGTGGAGNQPQHF	TGTGCCAGTAGAAGCTCCGGGACAGGGGGCGCGGGCAATCAGCCCCAGCATTTT
TRBV19	-	-	TRBJ1-1	13	CASSMQVNTEAFF	TGTGCCAGTAGTATGCAGGTAAACACTGAAGCTTTCTTT
TRBV11-3	-	-	TRBJ2-7	16	CASSFQMGDSLREQYF	TGTGCCAGCAGCTTCCAAATGGGGGACTCTCTACGAGAGCAGTACTTC
TRBV25-1	-	-	TRBJ2-2	13	CASSEPYTGELFF	TGTGCCAGCAGTGAACCTTACACCGGGGAGCTGTTTTTT
TRBV11-2	-	-	TRBJ2-7	14	CASSSVGLSYEQYF	TGTGCCAGCAGCTCAGTCGGCCTTTCCTACGAGCAGTACTTC
TRBV7-2	-	-	TRBJ2-1	15	CASSLVGGSYNEQFF	TGTGCCAGCAGCTTAGTCGGCGGCTCCTACAATGAGCAGTTCTTC
TRBV28	-	-	TRBJ2-7	14	CASSSQGYSYEQYF	TGTGCCAGCAGTTCGCAGGGTTACTCCTACGAGCAGTACTTC
TRBV18	-	TRBD1	TRBJ2-3	15	CASSPGQGGTDTQYF	TGTGCCAGCTCACCCGGACAGGGAGGCACAGATACGCAGTATTTT
TRBV23-1	few	TRBD1	TRBJ2-7	15	CASDLNSGGGYEQYF	TGCGCCAGCGATCTAAACTCAGGGGGCGGGTACGAGCAGTACTTC
TRBV5-5	-	TRBD2	TRBJ2-1	15	CASSMLAGVYNEQFF	TGTGCCAGCAGCATGCTAGCGGGGGTATACAATGAGCAGTTCTTC
TRBV4-3	-	-	TRBJ2-2	12	CASSAGSGELFF	TGCGCCAGCAGCGCGGGTTCCGGGGAGCTGTTTTTT
TRBV30	-	-	TRBJ1-1	13	CAWSVLRYTEAFF	TGTGCCTGGAGTGTACTTCGTTACACTGAAGCTTTCTTT
TRBV9	-	-	TRBJ2-2	15	CASSAQNIGTGELFF	TGTGCCAGCAGCGCTCAGAATATTGGGACCGGGGAGCTGTTTTTT
TRBV7-8	-	-	TRBJ1-1	13	CASSLASETEAFF	TGTGCCAGCAGCTTAGCATCGGAGACTGAAGCTTTCTTT
TRBV4-1	-	TRBD2	TRBJ2-1	15	CASSQVSTSNYEQFF	TGCGCCAGCAGCCAAGTTTCGACTAGCAACTATGAGCAGTTCTTC
TRBV20-1	-	-	TRBJ1-2	9	CCHRRGYTF	TGCTGTCACCGGCGGGGCTACACCTTC
TRBV11-2	-	TRBD2	TRBJ2-3	16	CASSFLAGGHTDTQYF	TGTGCCAGCAGCTTTCTAGCGGGAGGACACACAGATACGCAGTATTTT
TRBV3-1/TRBV3-2	-	TRBD2	TRBJ2-5	15	CASSQEFGREETQYF	TGTGCCAGCAGCCAAGAGTTCGGGAGGGAAGAGACCCAGTACTTC
TRBV3-1/TRBV3-2	once	-	TRBJ2-2	12	CASSSLTGELFF	TGTGCCAGCAGCTCCCTCACCGGGGAGCTGTTTTTT
TRBV5-1	-	TRBD1	TRBJ2-1	14	CASSLIQGANEQFF	TGCGCCAGCAGCTTGATTCAGGGGGCGAATGAGCAGTTCTTC
TRBV10-3	-	-	TRBJ2-1	14	CAIRDGERYNEQFF	TGTGCCATCAGGGACGGAGAAAGATACAATGAGCAGTTCTTC
TRBV24-1	-	-	TRBJ2-2	15	CATRDGGANTGELFF	TGTGCCACCCGTGATGGGGGAGCCAACACCGGGGAGCTGTTTTTT
TRBV2	-	TRBD2	TRBJ2-5	15	CASSDASGRWETQYF	TGTGCCAGCAGTGACGCTAGCGGGAGATGGGAGACCCAGTACTTC
TRBV9	-	TRBD2	TRBJ2-1	15	CASSVAGGRGDEQFF	TGTGCCAGCAGCGTAGCGGGGGGGCGGGGCGATGAGCAGTTCTTC
TRBV6-2/TRBV6-3	-	TRBD2	TRBJ2-1	16	CASSIHRTSGGYEQFF	TGTGCCAGCAGTATCCACCGGACTAGCGGGGGGTATGAGCAGTTCTTC
TRBV7-2	once	TRBD2	TRBJ2-1	14	CASSFSGAKNEQFF	TGTGCCAGCAGCTTTAGCGGGGCGAAAAATGAGCAGTTCTTC
TRBV19	-	-	TRBJ1-1	15	CASSVQGMWGTEAFF	TGTGCCAGTAGTGTGCAGGGAATGTGGGGAACTGAAGCTTTCTTT
TRBV7-6	-	TRBD2	TRBJ2-2	15	CASSLVGGSTGELFF	TGTGCCAGCAGCTTAGTCGGGGGGTCGACCGGGGAGCTGTTTTTT
TRBV19	-	-	TRBJ1-3	12	CASSHSGNTIYF	TGTGCCAGTAGCCACTCTGGAAACACCATATATTTT
TRBV29-1	once	-	TRBJ1-2	13	CSVADGGSNGYTF	TGCAGCGTTGCGGACGGCGGGAGTAATGGCTACACCTTC
TRBV6-5	-	TRBD2	TRBJ2-7	13	CASRNLAGGEQYF	TGTGCCAGCAGAAATCTAGCGGGAGGCGAGCAGTACTTC